The clone carrying this TCR beta chain was seen repeatedly, ten times or more. Molecular barcoded adaptors covering alpha/delta and beta/gamma chains were used on around 400 ng RNA. TCRdb reprocessed the reads with MiXCR, giving one entry per CDR3 protein. The sample shows about 57,000 distinct CDR3 sequences, over 11% of them seen only once. The V segment lost 7 bases and the J segment 5 bases; nucleotides outside the gene matches: 5. Germline lookup yields CDR1 MNHEY and CDR2 SMNVEV (reference sequence). The CDR3 sequence is 13 residues long. This record belongs to a study of read filtering for tumor transcriptome and immune sequencing.

Material: a population of CD138-negative cells sorted from bone marrow. The source is a donor at least 40 years old with multiple myeloma. The V gene is TRBV27, the J gene TRBJ2-5; 9 bases align to TRBD1. The CDR3 coding sequence is TGTGCCAGCACCAGGACAGGGGAGGAGACCCAGTACTTC. This translates into CASTRTGEETQYF.